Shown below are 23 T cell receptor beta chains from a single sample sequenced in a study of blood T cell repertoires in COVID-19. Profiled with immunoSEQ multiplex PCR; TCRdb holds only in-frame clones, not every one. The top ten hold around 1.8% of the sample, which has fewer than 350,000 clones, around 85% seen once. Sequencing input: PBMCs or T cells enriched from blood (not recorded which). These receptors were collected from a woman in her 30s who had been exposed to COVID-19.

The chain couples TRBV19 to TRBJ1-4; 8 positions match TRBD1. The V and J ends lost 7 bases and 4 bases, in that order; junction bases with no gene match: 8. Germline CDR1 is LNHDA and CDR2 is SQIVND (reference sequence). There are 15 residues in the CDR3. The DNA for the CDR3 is TGTGCCAGTACCGACAGGGGACGGGGTAATGAAAAACTGTTTTTT. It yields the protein CASTDRGRGNEKLFF.

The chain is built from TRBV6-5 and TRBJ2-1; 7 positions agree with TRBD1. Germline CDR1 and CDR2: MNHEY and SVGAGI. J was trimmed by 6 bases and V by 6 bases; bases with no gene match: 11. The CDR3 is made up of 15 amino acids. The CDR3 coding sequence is TGTGCCAGCAGCTCCGGACAGGCGGGTGGCAATGAGCAGTTCTTC. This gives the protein CASSSGQAGGNEQFF.

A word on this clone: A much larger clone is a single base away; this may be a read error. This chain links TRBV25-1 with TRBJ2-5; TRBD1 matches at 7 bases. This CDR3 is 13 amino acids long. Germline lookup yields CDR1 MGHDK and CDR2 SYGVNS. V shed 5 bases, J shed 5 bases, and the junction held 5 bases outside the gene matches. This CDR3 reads CASSPQGWETQYF. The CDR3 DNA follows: TGTGCCAGCAGTCCACAGGGGTGGGAGACCCAGTACTTC.

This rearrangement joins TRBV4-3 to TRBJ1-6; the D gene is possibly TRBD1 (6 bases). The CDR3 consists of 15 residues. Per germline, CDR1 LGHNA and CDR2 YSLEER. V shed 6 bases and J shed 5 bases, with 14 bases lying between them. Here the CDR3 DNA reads TGCGCCAGCAGGTACCAGGGACAAAATAATTCACCCCTCCACTTT. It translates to CASRYQGQNNSPLHF.

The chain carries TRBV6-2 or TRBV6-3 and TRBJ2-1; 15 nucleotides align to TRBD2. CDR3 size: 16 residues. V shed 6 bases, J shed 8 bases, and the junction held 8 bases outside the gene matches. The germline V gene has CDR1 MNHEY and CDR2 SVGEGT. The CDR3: CASSLTGTSGGYEQFF. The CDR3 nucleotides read TGTGCCAGCAGCCTAACCGGGACTAGCGGGGGGTATGAGCAGTTCTTC.

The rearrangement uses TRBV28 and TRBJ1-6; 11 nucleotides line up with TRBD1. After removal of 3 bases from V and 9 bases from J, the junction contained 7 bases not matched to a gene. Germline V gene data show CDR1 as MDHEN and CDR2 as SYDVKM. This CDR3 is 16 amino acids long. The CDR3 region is CASSFTGTGGISPLHF. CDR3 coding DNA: TGTGCCAGCAGTTTTACCGGGACAGGGGGTATTTCACCCCTCCACTTT.

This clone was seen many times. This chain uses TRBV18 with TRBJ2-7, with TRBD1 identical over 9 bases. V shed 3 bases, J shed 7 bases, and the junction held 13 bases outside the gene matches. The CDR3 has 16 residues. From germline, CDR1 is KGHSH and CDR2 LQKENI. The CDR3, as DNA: TGTGCCAGCTCACCTCTTAATACAGGACAGGGGAGAGAGCAGTACTTC. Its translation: CASSPLNTGQGREQYF. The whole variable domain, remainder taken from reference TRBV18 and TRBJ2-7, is NAGVMQNPRHLVRRRGQEARLRCSPMKGHSHVYWYRQLPEEGLKFMVYLQKENIIDESGMPKERFSAEFPKEGPSILRIQQVVRGDSAAYFCASSPLNTGQGREQYFGPGTRLTVT.

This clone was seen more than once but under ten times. The CDR3 sequence is CASSPPDSEPINYGYTF. The CDR3 coding sequence is TGTGCCAGCAGCCCCCCGGACAGCGAACCGATAAACTATGGCTACACCTTC. The genes are TRBV7-8 and TRBJ1-2, with D perhaps TRBD1 (6 bases). V was trimmed by 5 bases and J by 2 bases, leaving 21 bases between them. Germline V gene lookup returns CDR1 SGHVS and CDR2 FQNEAQ. This CDR3 comprises 17 residues. The full variable domain, with the rest looked up from reference TRBV7-8 and TRBJ1-2, is GAGVSQSPRYKVAKRGQDVALRCDPISGHVSLFWYQQALGQGPEFLTYFQNEAQLDKSGLPSDRFFAERPEGSVSTLKIQRTQQEDSAVYLCASSPPDSEPINYGYTFGSGTRLTVV.

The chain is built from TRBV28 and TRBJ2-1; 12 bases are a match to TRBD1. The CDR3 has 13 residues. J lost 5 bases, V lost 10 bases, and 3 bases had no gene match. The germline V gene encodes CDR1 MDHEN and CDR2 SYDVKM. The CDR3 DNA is TGTGCCACTGGGGACAGGGGGCACAATGAGCAGTTCTTC. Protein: CATGDRGHNEQFF.

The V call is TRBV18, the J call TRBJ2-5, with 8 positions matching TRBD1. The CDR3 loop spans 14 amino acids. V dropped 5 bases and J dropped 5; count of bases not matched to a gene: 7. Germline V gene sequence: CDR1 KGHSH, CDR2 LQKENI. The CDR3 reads CASSSTGDDETQYF. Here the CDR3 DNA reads TGTGCCAGCTCATCGACAGGGGACGACGAGACCCAGTACTTC.

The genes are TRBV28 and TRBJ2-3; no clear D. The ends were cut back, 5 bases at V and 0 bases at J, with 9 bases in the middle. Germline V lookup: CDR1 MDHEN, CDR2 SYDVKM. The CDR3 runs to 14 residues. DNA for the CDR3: TGTGCCAGCAGTCCCCAGGAAAGCACAGATACGCAGTATTTT. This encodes CASSPQESTDTQYF.

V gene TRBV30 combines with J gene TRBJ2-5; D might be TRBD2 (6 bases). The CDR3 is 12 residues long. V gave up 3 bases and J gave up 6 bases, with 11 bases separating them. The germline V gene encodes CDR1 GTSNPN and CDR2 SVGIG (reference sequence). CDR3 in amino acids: CAWSGAGKTQYF. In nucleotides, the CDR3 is TGTGCCTGGAGCGGGGCGGGGAAGACCCAGTACTTC.

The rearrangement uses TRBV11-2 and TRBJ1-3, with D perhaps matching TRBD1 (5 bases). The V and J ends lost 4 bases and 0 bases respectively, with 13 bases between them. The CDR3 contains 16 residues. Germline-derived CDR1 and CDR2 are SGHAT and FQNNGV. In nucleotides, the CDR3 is TGTGCCAGCAGCTCCTCCGCGGGGGGCTCTGGAAACACCATATATTTT. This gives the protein CASSSSAGGSGNTIYF.

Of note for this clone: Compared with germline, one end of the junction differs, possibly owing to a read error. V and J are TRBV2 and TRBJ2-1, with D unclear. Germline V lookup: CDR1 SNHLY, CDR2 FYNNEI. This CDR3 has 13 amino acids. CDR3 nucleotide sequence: TGTGCCAGCAGGGAAGAAGCCCTCAATGAGCAGTTCTTC. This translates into CASREEALNEQFF.

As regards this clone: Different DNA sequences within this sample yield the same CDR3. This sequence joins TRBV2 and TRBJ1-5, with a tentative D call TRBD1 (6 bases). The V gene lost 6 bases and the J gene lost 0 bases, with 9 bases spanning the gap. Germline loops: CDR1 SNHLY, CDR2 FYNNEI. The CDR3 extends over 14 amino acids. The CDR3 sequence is CASSPRGSNQPQHF. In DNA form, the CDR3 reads TGTGCCAGCAGCCCCAGGGGTAGCAATCAGCCCCAGCATTTT.

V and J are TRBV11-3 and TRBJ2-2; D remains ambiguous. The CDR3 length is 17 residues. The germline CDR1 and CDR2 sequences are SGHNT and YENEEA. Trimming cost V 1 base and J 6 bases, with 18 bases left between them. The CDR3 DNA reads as TGTGCCAGCAGCTTAGTTTTCACGGCTAGGTCGCCCGGGGAGCTGTTTTTT. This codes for CASSLVFTARSPGELFF.

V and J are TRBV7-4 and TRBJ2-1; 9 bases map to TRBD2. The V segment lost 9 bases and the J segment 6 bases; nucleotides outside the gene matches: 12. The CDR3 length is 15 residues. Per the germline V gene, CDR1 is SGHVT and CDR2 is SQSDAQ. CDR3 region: CARLVAGGSSNEQFF. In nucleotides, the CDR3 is TGTGCCAGACTCGTGGCGGGAGGGTCAAGCAATGAGCAGTTCTTC.

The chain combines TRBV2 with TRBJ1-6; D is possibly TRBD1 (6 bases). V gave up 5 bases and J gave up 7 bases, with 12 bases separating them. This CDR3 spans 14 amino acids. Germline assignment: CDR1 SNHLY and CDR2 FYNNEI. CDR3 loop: CASSRQVLNSPLHF. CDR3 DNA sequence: TGTGCCAGCAGTCGACAGGTCCTGAATTCACCCCTCCACTTT.

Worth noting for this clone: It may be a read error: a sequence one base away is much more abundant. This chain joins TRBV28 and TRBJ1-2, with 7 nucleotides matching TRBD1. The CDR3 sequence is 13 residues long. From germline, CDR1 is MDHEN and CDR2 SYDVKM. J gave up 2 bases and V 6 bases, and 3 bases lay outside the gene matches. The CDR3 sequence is CASSIRGNYGYTF. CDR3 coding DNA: TGTGCCAGCAGCATCAGGGGGAACTATGGCTACACCTTC.

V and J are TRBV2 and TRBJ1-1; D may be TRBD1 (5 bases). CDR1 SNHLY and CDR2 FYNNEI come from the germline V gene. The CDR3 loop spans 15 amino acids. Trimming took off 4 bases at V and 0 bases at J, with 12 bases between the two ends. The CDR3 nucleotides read TGTGCCAGCAGTGCCAGGGATATCATGAACACTGAAGCTTTCTTT. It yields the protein CASSARDIMNTEAFF.

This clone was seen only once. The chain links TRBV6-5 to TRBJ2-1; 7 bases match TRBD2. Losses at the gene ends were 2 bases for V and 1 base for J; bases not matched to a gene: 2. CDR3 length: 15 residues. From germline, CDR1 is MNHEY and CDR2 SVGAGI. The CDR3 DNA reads TGTGCCAGCAGTTACGGCGGGGGATCCTACAATGAGCAGTTCTTC. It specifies CASSYGGGSYNEQFF.

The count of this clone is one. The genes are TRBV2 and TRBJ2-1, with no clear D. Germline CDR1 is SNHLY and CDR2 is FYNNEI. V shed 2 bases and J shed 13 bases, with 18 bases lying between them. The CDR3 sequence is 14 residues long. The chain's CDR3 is CASSENSLQYYQFF. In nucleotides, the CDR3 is TGTGCCAGCAGTGAAAATAGCCTTCAGTACTACCAGTTCTTC. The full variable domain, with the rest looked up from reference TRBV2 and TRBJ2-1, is EPEVTQTPSHQVTQMGQEVILRCVPISNHLYFYWYRQILGQKVEFLVSFYNNEISEKSEIFDDQFSVERPDGSNFTLKIRSTKLEDSAMYFCASSENSLQYYQFFGPGTRLTVL.

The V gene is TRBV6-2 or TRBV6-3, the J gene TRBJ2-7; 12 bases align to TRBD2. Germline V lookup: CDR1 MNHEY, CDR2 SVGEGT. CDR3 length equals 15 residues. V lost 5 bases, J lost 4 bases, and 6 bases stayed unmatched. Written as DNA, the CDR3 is TGTGCCAGCAGTCACGGACTAGCGGGATTTTACGAGCAGTACTTC. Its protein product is CASSHGLAGFYEQYF.